These 13 T cell receptor beta chains were all obtained from the same sample, sequenced in a study of kidney transplant recipient with SARS-CoV-2 infection. TCRdb fed the reads into MiXCR, producing one record per CDR3 protein. The table lists 250,000 or so distinct CDR3 sequences, under 30% of them singletons, with less than 8.5% in the top ten. Sequenced material: a blood sample, taken at baseline and on day 111 from a kidney transplant recipient. The receptors originated from a male patient between 25 and 39 years old who had COVID-19 and was a kidney transplant recipient. The graft donor may account for some of the T cells.

This clonotype was observed at least ten times. The genes are TRBV8-2 and TRBJ2-6. TRBV8-2 constitutes a pseudogene. The CDR3 is made up of 17 amino acids. In DNA form, the CDR3 reads TGTGGCACTGGTCTCAGGATAACACAAAGTCGGGCCAACGTCCTGACTTTC. Translated, it gives CGTGLRITQSRANVLTF.

In the case of this clonotype: A much larger clone lies a single base off, so this may be a read error. V gene TRBV12-3 or TRBV12-4 combines with J gene TRBJ2-7; 7 nucleotides line up with TRBD1. V dropped 4 bases and J dropped 2; count of bases not matched to a gene: 11. This CDR3 has 16 amino acids. CDR3 sequence reads: CASSSLGTVPPYEQYF. CDR3 coding DNA: TGTGCCAGCAGTTCACTCGGGACAGTGCCTCCCTACGAGCAGTACTTC.

On this clonotype: A read error is possible here, since a much larger clone lies one base away. V and J are TRBV7-2 and TRBJ1-5; the match to TRBD1 covers 7 bases. In germline, CDR1 is SGHTA, CDR2 FQGNSA. The CDR3 loop spans 16 amino acids. J was trimmed by 7 bases and V by 2 bases; bases with no gene match: 11. The CDR3 coding sequence is TGTGCCAGCAGCTTAACTCCACGCCAGGGGGGACAGCCCCAGCATTTT. It codes for CASSLTPRQGGQPQHF.

The CDR3: CASRRTDSLNRAGYTF. The DNA of the CDR3 is TGTGCCAGCAGGCGGACGGACAGCCTCAACCGTGCGGGCTACACCTTC. V is TRBV2 and J is TRBJ1-2, with D tentatively TRBD1 (6 bases). V was pared by 6 bases and J by 8 bases, with 25 bases between. Per germline, CDR1 SNHLY and CDR2 FYNNEI. CDR3 length: 16 residues.

As concerns this clonotype: Being one base from a much bigger clone, this may be a read error. The chain joins TRBV20-1 to TRBJ2-4, with no clear D. Germline V CDR1 and CDR2: DFQATT, SNEGSKA (reference sequence). The CDR3 consists of 13 residues. Between the trimmed V and J ends, which lost 0 bases and 9 bases, there was a span of 12 bases. The CDR3, as DNA: TGCAGTGCTAGAGATCCCGATAGGAGCATTCAGTACTTC. Amino acids: CSARDPDRSIQYF.

The table lists this clonotype with many counts. The gene calls are TRBV5-1 and TRBJ2-1; no reliable D call. Trimming cost V 0 bases and J 5 bases, with 3 bases left between them. The CDR3 spans 12 residues. Germline lookup yields CDR1 SGHRS and CDR2 YFSETQ. Written as DNA, the CDR3 is TGCGCCAGCAGCTTGGGCGACAATGAGCAGTTCTTC. Amino acid sequence: CASSLGDNEQFF.

The sample holds many counts of this clonotype. The chain recombines TRBV8-2 with TRBJ2-6. TRBV8-2 is flagged as a pseudogene. This CDR3 region has 17 residues. As DNA, the CDR3 is TGTGGCAAGACGGAAAGGATAACACAAAGTCGGGCCAACGTCCTGACTTTC. This sequence encodes CGKTERITQSRANVLTF.

Notes on this clonotype: A much more abundant neighbour one base away suggests this may be a read error. The V and J genes are TRBV19 and TRBJ2-6, with 7 bases matching TRBD1. The length of the CDR3 is 16 residues. Germline lookup yields CDR1 LNHDA and CDR2 SQIVND (reference sequence). This CDR3 reads CASHMGDSSGANVLAF. The CDR3 DNA follows: TGTGCCAGCCATATGGGGGACAGCTCTGGGGCCAACGTCCTGGCTTTC.

The chain links TRBV20-1 to TRBJ1-3; D ambiguous. CDR3 length equals 12 residues. CDR1 DFQATT and CDR2 SNEGSKA come from the germline V gene (reference sequence). The V gene lost 3 bases and the J gene lost 1 base, with 4 bases spanning the gap. The CDR3 sequence: CSASESGNTIYF. CDR3 coding DNA: TGCAGTGCTAGCGAGTCTGGAAACACCATATATTTT.

This clonotype was seen repeatedly, ten times or more. The V call is TRBV7-7, the J call TRBJ1-2; D remains ambiguous. Trimming cost V 5 bases and J 4 bases, with 23 bases left between them. There are 17 residues in the CDR3. In germline, CDR1 is SSHAT, CDR2 FNYEAQ (reference sequence). CDR3 DNA sequence: TGTGCCAGCAGCCGCTCTTGTAAGTGCCGAAAGACCTATGGCTACACCTTC. This codes for CASSRSCKCRKTYGYTF.

This clonotype was detected many times. The genes are TRBV7-6 and TRBJ2-6; D remains unclear. The length of the CDR3 is 16 residues. Trimming removed 5 bases from V and 0 bases from J, with 11 bases in between. Germline lookup yields CDR1 SGHVS and CDR2 FNYEAQ. The CDR3 bases are TGTGCCAGCAGCGCCTCAGGATCCTCTGGGGCCAACGTCCTGACTTTC. This codes for CASSASGSSGANVLTF. The full variable domain, rest sourced from reference TRBV7-6 and TRBJ2-6, is GAGVSQSPRYKVTKRGQDVALRCDPISGHVSLYWYRQALGQGPEFLTYFNYEAQQDKSGLPNDRFSAERPEGSISTLTIQRTEQRDSAMYRCASSASGSSGANVLTFGAGSRLTVL.

Of note for this clonotype: Its ends do not fully match the called genes, so a read error is possible. The rearrangement uses TRBV4-2 and TRBJ2-5, with D perhaps TRBD2 (5 bases). Looked up from germline, CDR1 is LGHNA and CDR2 is YNFKEQ. This CDR3 is 15 amino acids long. This CDR3 reads CTSSQEGPTGETQYF. The CDR3 region has the DNA TGTACCAGCAGCCAAGAGGGCCCTACTGGAGAGACCCAGTACTTC.

This chain connects TRBV20-1 to TRBJ2-7; 9 nucleotides agree with TRBD2. Germline V gives CDR1 DFQATT, CDR2 SNEGSKA (reference sequence). J was trimmed by 4 bases and V by 3 bases; bases with no gene match: 10. This CDR3 contains 15 residues. This chain's CDR3 is CSASALAGLLYEQYF. In DNA form, the CDR3 reads TGCAGTGCTAGTGCGCTAGCGGGGCTTTTGTACGAGCAGTACTTC.